These T cell receptor beta chains were read from a single sample in a study of shared clonotypes between healthy human individuals. Only in-frame clones appear in the TCRdb table, and some are missing; sequencing was by immunoSEQ multiplex PCR. Found here are about 1.9 million clones, about 93% of them singletons; the top ten hold approximately 1.6%. Sample: naive CD8+ T cells from PBMCs. These receptors all stem from a young man in good health. Some clones in this sample may be carry-over from other donors' samples. Each CDR3 is given with its conserved first and last residue. The D gene is left open where the match is weak. Size values are once, few and many counts, or a class for expanded clones, and some rows have none.

d_gene: TRBD1
v_gene: TRBV27
len: 14
abundance: .
j_gene: TRBJ2-7
CDR3nt: TGTGCCAGCAGTCCTAGGACAGGCGCCTACGAGCAGTACTTC
CDR3aa: CASSPRTGAYEQYF

d_gene: TRBD1
v_gene: TRBV2
len: 13
abundance: .
j_gene: TRBJ1-1
CDR3nt: TGTGCCAGCACTCCGACAGGGTACACTGAAGCTTTCTTT
CDR3aa: CASTPTGYTEAFF

d_gene: .
v_gene: TRBV29-1
len: 12
abundance: .
j_gene: TRBJ2-1
CDR3nt: TGCAGCGTTACTGACGGAACCAATGAGCAGTTCTTC
CDR3aa: CSVTDGTNEQFF

d_gene: .
v_gene: TRBV15
len: 15
abundance: .
j_gene: TRBJ1-1
CDR3nt: TGTGCCACCAGCAGAGAAGGACACCTGAACACTGAAGCTTTCTTT
CDR3aa: CATSREGHLNTEAFF

d_gene: .
v_gene: TRBV30
len: 15
abundance: .
j_gene: TRBJ2-6
CDR3nt: TGTGCCTGGAGTGTAAGGGGGTTTGGGGCCAACGTCCTGACTTTC
CDR3aa: CAWSVRGFGANVLTF

d_gene: TRBD2
v_gene: TRBV28
len: 14
abundance: .
j_gene: TRBJ2-7
CDR3nt: TGTGCCAGCAGTTTACAGCGGGAGACCTACGAGCAGTACTTC
CDR3aa: CASSLQRETYEQYF

d_gene: .
v_gene: TRBV7-9
len: 17
abundance: .
j_gene: TRBJ1-4
CDR3nt: TGTGCCAGCAGTGGGAGCGTCCAAGCCCCAACTAATGAAAAACTGTTTTTT
CDR3aa: CASSGSVQAPTNEKLFF

d_gene: .
v_gene: TRBV10-3
len: 20
abundance: .
j_gene: TRBJ1-5
CDR3nt: TGTGCCATCAGTGAGTCGGAGGGGGTTAGGGGACCGAGAAAGAATCAGCCCCAGCATTTT
CDR3aa: CAISESEGVRGPRKNQPQHF

d_gene: TRBD2
v_gene: TRBV5-6
len: 16
abundance: .
j_gene: TRBJ2-5
CDR3nt: TGTGCCAGCAGCGACGGCCTAGCGGGACTCCAAGAGACCCAGTACTTC
CDR3aa: CASSDGLAGLQETQYF

d_gene: .
v_gene: TRBV10-3
len: 15
abundance: .
j_gene: TRBJ1-5
CDR3nt: TGTGCCATCAGTGAGGGAAGGGTGGGTTCTCAGCCCCAGCATTTT
CDR3aa: CAISEGRVGSQPQHF

d_gene: TRBD1
v_gene: TRBV27
len: 16
abundance: .
j_gene: TRBJ1-2
CDR3nt: TGTGCCAGCAGTTTATCGGTCAGGGGGCAAGACTATGGCTACACCTTC
CDR3aa: CASSLSVRGQDYGYTF

d_gene: .
v_gene: TRBV28
len: 13
abundance: .
j_gene: TRBJ1-2
CDR3nt: TGTGCCAGCAGTTTCCCCGACGGATATGGCTACACCTTC
CDR3aa: CASSFPDGYGYTF

d_gene: .
v_gene: TRBV6-1
len: 12
abundance: few
j_gene: TRBJ1-1
CDR3nt: TGTGCCAGCAGTGGGACGTCCCGGGGAGCTTTCTTT
CDR3aa: CASSGTSRGAFF

d_gene: .
v_gene: TRBV28
len: 13
abundance: .
j_gene: TRBJ2-1
CDR3nt: TGTGCCAGCAGTCTGGGGACGGTGGTTGAGCAGTTCTTC
CDR3aa: CASSLGTVVEQFF

d_gene: .
v_gene: TRBV19
len: 14
abundance: .
j_gene: TRBJ2-1
CDR3nt: TGTGCCAGTAGCCCCAGCCTCCTGAACAATGAGCAGTTCTTC
CDR3aa: CASSPSLLNNEQFF

d_gene: .
v_gene: TRBV9
len: 16
abundance: .
j_gene: TRBJ2-7
CDR3nt: TGTGCCAGCAGCGTAGCGGTGGTAGCGGCCCCCTACGAGCAGTACTTC
CDR3aa: CASSVAVVAAPYEQYF

d_gene: TRBD2
v_gene: TRBV6-1
len: 17
abundance: once
j_gene: TRBJ2-1
CDR3nt: TGTGCCAGCAGTGAGGGCTTGCCTAGCGGGTCATACAATGAGCAGTTCTTC
CDR3aa: CASSEGLPSGSYNEQFF

d_gene: .
v_gene: TRBV19
len: 15
abundance: .
j_gene: TRBJ2-6
CDR3nt: TGTGCCAGTAGTATGGACTCTACTGGGGCCAACGTCCTGACTTTC
CDR3aa: CASSMDSTGANVLTF

d_gene: TRBD2
v_gene: TRBV7-9
len: 16
abundance: .
j_gene: TRBJ2-7
CDR3nt: TGTGCCAGCAGCTTAGGGACTAGTAGCAGGGAATACGAGCAGTACTTC
CDR3aa: CASSLGTSSREYEQYF

d_gene: .
v_gene: TRBV28
len: 15
abundance: .
j_gene: TRBJ2-2
CDR3nt: TGTGCCAGCAGTTTCGGACTCCAGGGCACCGGGGAGCTGTTTTTT
CDR3aa: CASSFGLQGTGELFF

d_gene: TRBD2
v_gene: TRBV5-4
len: 15
abundance: .
j_gene: TRBJ2-7
CDR3nt: TGTGCCAGCAGCTTGCTGCGGGAGGGCCTCTACGAGCAGTACTTC
CDR3aa: CASSLLREGLYEQYF

d_gene: TRBD2
v_gene: TRBV5-1
len: 14
abundance: .
j_gene: TRBJ2-1
CDR3nt: TGCGCCAGCAGCCATGGACTAGCGGAACCTGAGCAGTTCTTC
CDR3aa: CASSHGLAEPEQFF

d_gene: TRBD1
v_gene: TRBV28
len: 14
abundance: .
j_gene: TRBJ1-3
CDR3nt: TGTGCCAGCAGTTTTCGGACAGGCGGAAACACCATATATTTT
CDR3aa: CASSFRTGGNTIYF

d_gene: .
v_gene: TRBV7-9
len: 12
abundance: .
j_gene: TRBJ2-5
CDR3nt: TGTGCCAGCAGCTTAGCGGCTCTGGCCCAGTACTTC
CDR3aa: CASSLAALAQYF